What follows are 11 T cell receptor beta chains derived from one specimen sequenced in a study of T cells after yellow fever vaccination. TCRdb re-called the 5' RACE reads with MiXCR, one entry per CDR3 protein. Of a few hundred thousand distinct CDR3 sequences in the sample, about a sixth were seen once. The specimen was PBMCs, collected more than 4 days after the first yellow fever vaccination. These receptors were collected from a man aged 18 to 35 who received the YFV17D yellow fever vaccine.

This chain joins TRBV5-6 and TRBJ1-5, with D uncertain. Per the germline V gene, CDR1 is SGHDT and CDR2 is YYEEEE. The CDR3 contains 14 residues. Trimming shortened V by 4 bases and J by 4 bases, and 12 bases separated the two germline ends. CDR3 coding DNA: TGTGCCAGCAGCACTGGGAGAGGGAATCAGCCCCAGCATTTT. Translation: CASSTGRGNQPQHF.

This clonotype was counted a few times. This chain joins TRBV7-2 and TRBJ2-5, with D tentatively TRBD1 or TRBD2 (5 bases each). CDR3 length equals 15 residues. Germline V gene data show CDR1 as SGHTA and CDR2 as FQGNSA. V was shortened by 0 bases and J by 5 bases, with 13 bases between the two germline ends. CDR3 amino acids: CASSLAQTGLETQYF. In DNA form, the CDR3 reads TGTGCCAGCAGCTTAGCCCAGACGGGGCTGGAGACCCAGTACTTC.

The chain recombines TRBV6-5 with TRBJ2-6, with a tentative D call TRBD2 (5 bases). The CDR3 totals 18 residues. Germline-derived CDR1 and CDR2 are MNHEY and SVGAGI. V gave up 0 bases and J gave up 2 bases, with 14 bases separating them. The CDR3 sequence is CASSYSRRLGTGANVLTF. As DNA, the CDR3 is TGTGCCAGCAGTTACTCGAGACGACTCGGGACTGGGGCCAACGTCCTGACTTTC.

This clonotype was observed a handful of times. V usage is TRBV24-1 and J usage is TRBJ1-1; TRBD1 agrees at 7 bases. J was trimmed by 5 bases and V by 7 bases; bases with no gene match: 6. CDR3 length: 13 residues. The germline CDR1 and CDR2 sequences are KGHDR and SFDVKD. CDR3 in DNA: TGTGCCACCAGAGGTGCAGGGGGAACTGAAGCTTTCTTT. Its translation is CATRGAGGTEAFF.

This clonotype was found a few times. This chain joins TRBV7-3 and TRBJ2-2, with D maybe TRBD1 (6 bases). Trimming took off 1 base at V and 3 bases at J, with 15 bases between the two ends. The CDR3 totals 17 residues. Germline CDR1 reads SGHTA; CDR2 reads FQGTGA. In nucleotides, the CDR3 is TGTGCCAGCAGCTTAAGGCCCCTGGGGGCTTACACCGGGGAGCTGTTTTTT. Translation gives CASSLRPLGAYTGELFF.

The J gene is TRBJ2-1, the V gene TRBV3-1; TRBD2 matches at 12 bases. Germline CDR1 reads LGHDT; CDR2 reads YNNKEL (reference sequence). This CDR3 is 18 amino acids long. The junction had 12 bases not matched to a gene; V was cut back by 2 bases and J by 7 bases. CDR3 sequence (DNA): TGTGCCAGCAGCCAAAACAAAGACCTAGCGGGGGGGCCAAATGAGCAGTTCTTC. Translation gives CASSQNKDLAGGPNEQFF.

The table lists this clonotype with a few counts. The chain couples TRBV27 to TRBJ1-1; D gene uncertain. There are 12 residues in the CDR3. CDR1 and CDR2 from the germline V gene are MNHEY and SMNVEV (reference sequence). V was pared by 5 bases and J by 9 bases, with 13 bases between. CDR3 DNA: TGTGCCAGCAGTCTACCCGGGAACAAAGCTTTCTTT. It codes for CASSLPGNKAFF.

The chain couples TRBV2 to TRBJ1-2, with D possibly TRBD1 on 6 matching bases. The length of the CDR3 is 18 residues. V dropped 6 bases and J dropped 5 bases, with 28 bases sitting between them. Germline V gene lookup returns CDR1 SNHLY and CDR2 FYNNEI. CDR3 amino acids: CASRIDFARGARKYGYTF. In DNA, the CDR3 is TGTGCCAGCAGGATTGATTTCGCGAGGGGGGCGAGGAAGTATGGCTACACCTTC.

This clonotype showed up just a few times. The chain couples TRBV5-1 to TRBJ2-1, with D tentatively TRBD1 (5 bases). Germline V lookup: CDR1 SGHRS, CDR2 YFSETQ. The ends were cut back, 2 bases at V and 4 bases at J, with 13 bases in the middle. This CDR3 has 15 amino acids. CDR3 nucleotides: TGCGCCAGCAGCTTTGATCAGGGAAAATACAATGAGCAGTTCTTC. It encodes CASSFDQGKYNEQFF. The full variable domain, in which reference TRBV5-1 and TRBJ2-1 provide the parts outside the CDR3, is KAGVTQTPRYLIKTRGQQVTLSCSPISGHRSVSWYQQTPGQGLQFLFEYFSETQRNKGNFPGRFSGRQFSNSRSEMNVSTLELGDSALYLCASSFDQGKYNEQFFGPGTRLTVL.

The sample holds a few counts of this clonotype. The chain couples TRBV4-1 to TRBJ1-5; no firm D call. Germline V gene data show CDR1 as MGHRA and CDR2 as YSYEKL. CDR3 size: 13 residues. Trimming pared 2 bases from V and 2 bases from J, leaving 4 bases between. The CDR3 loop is CASSQFRNQPQHF. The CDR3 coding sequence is TGCGCCAGCAGCCAATTCCGCAATCAGCCCCAGCATTTT.

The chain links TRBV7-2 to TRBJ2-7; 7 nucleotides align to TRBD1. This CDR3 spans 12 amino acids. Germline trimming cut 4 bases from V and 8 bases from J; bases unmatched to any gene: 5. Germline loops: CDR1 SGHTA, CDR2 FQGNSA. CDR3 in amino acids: CASSSGQTKQYF. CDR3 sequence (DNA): TGTGCCAGCAGCTCGGGACAGACCAAGCAGTACTTC.